The clone carrying this T cell receptor beta chain was counted ten times or more. Its specificity is unknown. These data originate in a study of Graves' ophthalmopathy and Graves' hyperthyroidism. Across the study: Peripheral blood sampling preceded any treatment and occurred at initial diagnosis.

Findings of the study overall: Distinction of ophthalmopathy from stable hyperthyroidism by a 13-signature model reached roughly 88% sensitivity and roughly 81% specificity. Blood repertoires reportedly contained most expanded thyroid clonotypes above 0.001 frequency.

CDR3 regions of TCR beta were amplified from RNA transcripts. Second-round multiplex PCR followed a first-round RT-PCR using HTBI primers. TCRdb independently ran MiXCR on the multiplex PCR reads; one entry per CDR3 protein. The sample includes 400,000 or so distinct CDR3 sequences, 15% to 20% of them seen just once. The receptor comes from an adult woman with stable Graves' hyperthyroidism. The sequenced material came from peripheral blood.

The CDR3 here is CASSYHPSYEQYF. The DNA for the CDR3 is TGTGCCAGCAGTTACCATCCCAGCTACGAGCAGTACTTC. The chain joins TRBV6-5 to TRBJ2-7; D gene ambiguous. V was trimmed by 2 bases and J by 3 bases, leaving 8 bases between them. This CDR3 region has 13 residues. CDR1 is MNHEY, CDR2 SVGAGI, per germline.